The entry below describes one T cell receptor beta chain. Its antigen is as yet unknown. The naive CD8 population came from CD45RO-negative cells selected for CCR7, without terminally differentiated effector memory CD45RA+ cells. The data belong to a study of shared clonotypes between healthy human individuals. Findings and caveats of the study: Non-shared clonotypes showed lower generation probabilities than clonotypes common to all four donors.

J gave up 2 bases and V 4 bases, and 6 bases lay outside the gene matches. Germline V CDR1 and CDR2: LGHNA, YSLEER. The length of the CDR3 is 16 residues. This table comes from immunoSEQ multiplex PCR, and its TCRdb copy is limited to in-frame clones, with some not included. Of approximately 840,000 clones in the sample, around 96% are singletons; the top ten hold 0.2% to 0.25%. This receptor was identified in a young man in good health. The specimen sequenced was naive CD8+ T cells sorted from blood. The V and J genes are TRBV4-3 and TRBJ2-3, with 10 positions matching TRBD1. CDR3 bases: TGCGCCAGCAGCCCGACAGGGGGCTTAACCACAGATACGCAGTATTTT. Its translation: CASSPTGGLTTDTQYF.